This T cell receptor beta chain appears in the sequencing data of a study of blood T cell repertoires in COVID-19. CDR1 and CDR2 (germline): WNHNN, SYGVQD (reference sequence). Trimming cost V 6 bases and J 5 bases, with 14 bases left between them. This CDR3 region has 14 residues. Comments on this clone: The same CDR3 can be traced to other DNA sequences in this sample.

As processed by the authors: By means of reference gene primer amplification, nucleated cell counts were estimated. TCRdb's copy holds only in-frame clones and misses some; the assay was immunoSEQ multiplex PCR. The V and J calls and clone size are taken from that table; D and trimming were inferred from the DNA. The table records about 240,000 clones, 86% of them present only once. Across 20 to 25 US areas, participants ranged in age from roughly 18 to 95 years. Cohorts were determined from participant-reported clinical history. The chain recombines TRBV10-1 with TRBJ2-1; TRBD2 might be the D (6 bases). Sequenced: PBMCs or T cells enriched from blood (not recorded which). The source of this sequence is a middle-aged woman with acute COVID-19. The CDR3 nucleotides are TGCGCCAGCAGCTCCGGGACTGAAAACAATGAGCAGTTCTTC. Translated: CASSSGTENNEQFF.